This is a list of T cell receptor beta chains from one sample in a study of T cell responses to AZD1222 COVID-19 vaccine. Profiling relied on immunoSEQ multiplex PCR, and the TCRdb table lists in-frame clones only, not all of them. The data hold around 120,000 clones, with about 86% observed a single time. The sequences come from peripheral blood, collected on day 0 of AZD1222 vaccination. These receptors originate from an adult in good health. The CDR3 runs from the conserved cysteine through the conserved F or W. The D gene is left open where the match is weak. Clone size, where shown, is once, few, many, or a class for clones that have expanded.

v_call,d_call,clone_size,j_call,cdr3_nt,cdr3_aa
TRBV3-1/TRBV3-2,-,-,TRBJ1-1,TGTGCCAGCAGCCCCGTTGGGGAAAACACTGAAGCTTTCTTT,CASSPVGENTEAFF
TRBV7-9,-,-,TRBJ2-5,TGTGCCAGCAGCTTAGGGCCCGCGGGGGCAACTCAAGAGACCCAGTACTTC,CASSLGPAGATQETQYF
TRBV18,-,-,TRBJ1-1,TGTGCCAGCTCACCCCGAGGTGGGACTGAAGCTTTCTTT,CASSPRGGTEAFF
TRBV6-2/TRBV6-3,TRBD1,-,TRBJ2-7,TGTGCCAGCAGTTCGGACAGGGCTAGGACCTACGAGCAGTACTTC,CASSSDRARTYEQYF
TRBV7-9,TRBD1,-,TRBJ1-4,TGTGCCAGCAGCCCCAGGACAGGGGGCAGGGAAAAACTGTTTTTT,CASSPRTGGREKLFF
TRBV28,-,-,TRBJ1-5,TGTGCCAGCATTTCGCAGGGGTTGAAAAATCAGCCCCAGCATTTT,CASISQGLKNQPQHF
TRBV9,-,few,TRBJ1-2,TGTGCCAGCAGCGTAGGGGGGGACTATGGCTACACCTTC,CASSVGGDYGYTF
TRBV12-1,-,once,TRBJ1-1,TGTGCCACCACCGGACGGCCCACCCCTGAAGCTTTCTTT,CATTGRPTPEAFF
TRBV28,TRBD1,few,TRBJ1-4,TGTGCCAGCAGTTTTTCCTCGGACAGGGGGCGTGAAAAACTGTTTTTT,CASSFSSDRGREKLFF
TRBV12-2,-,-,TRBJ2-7,TGTGCAAGTCGCTTAAACCCCTGGACCTCCTACGAGCAGTACTTC,CASRLNPWTSYEQYF
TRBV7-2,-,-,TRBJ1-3,TGTGCCAGCAGCCTAGATACAGGCTCTGGAAACACCATATATTTT,CASSLDTGSGNTIYF
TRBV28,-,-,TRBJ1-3,TGTGCCAGCAGTTTCCTAACCTCTAACACCATATATTTT,CASSFLTSNTIYF
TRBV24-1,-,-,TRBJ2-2,TGTGCCACCAGTGATTTAGCCGGGGAGCTGTTTTTT,CATSDLAGELFF
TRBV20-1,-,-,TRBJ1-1,TGCAGTGCTAGGCTGAACACTGAAGCTTTCTTT,CSARLNTEAFF
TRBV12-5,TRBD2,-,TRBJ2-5,TGTGCTAGTGGTTTGACTAGCGGGATCGTCAGGGAGACCCAGTACTTC,CASGLTSGIVRETQYF
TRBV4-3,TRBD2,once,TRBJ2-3,TGCGCCAGCAGCCAAGAAGCGGGGGGGAGAGATACGCAGTATTTT,CASSQEAGGRDTQYF
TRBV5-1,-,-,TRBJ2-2,TGCGCCAGCAGCTTGGTGAGACGGGGGACCGGGGAGCTGTTTTTT,CASSLVRRGTGELFF
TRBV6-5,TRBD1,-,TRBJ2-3,TGTGCCAGCAGTTACCGGGACAGACTCACAGATACGCAGTATTTT,CASSYRDRLTDTQYF
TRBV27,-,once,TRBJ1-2,TGTGCCAGCAGTTTTCGTGAAAACTATGGCTACACCTTC,CASSFRENYGYTF
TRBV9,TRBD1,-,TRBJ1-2,TGTGCCAGCAGCGTAGAAGGCAGGGGGCACGGCTACACCTTC,CASSVEGRGHGYTF